This is a list of T cell receptor beta chains from one sample in a study of cytomegalovirus exposure and HLA in healthy donors. Method: immunoSEQ multiplex PCR; TCRdb's copy keeps in-frame clones and lacks some. Of roughly 100,000 clones listed, about four fifths are singletons. The material sequenced was PBMCs. Receptors originate from a woman in her forties or fifties in good health and CMV-seropositive. Each CDR3 is given with its conserved first and last residue. Fields, in order: J gene, D gene, clone size, V gene, CDR3 protein, CDR3 DNA. The D gene is left open where the match is weak. Size is stated for part of the rows, as once, few or many counts, or as a class when the clone is expanded.

TRBJ2-1 TRBD2 NA TRBV4-2 CASSQSGGVWNEQFF TGTGCCAGCAGCCAATCGGGGGGGGTGTGGAATGAGCAGTTCTTC
TRBJ2-2 TRBD1 NA TRBV27 CASSLRDRNTGELFF TGTGCCAGCAGTCTCCGGGACAGGAACACCGGGGAGCTGTTTTTT
TRBJ2-7 TRBD1 NA TRBV7-4 CASRHLNRGLHEQYF TGTGCCAGCAGGCACTTAAACAGGGGGCTCCACGAGCAGTACTTC
TRBJ2-5 NA few TRBV10-3 CAISERNEGLQETQYF TGTGCCATCAGTGAGCGAAATGAGGGCCTACAAGAGACCCAGTACTTC
TRBJ1-4 NA NA TRBV7-2 CASSLGAANEKLFF TGTGCCAGCAGCTTGGGTGCGGCTAATGAAAAACTGTTTTTT
TRBJ2-7 TRBD1 NA TRBV2 CASTPGQVLYEQYF TGTGCCAGCACTCCGGGACAGGTGCTCTACGAGCAGTACTTC
TRBJ1-2 TRBD1 NA TRBV5-1 CASRDRGPKNYGYTF TGCGCCAGCAGAGACAGGGGGCCGAAGAACTATGGCTACACCTTC
TRBJ1-5 TRBD1 NA TRBV7-9 CASSSGQDLINQPQHF TGTGCCAGCAGCTCTGGACAGGACCTGATCAATCAGCCCCAGCATTTT
TRBJ1-3 NA NA TRBV6-5 CASSRDFNSGNTIYF TGTGCCAGCAGTCGGGACTTCAACTCTGGAAACACCATATATTTT
TRBJ1-2 TRBD1 few TRBV11-3 CASSTYRGRANYGYTF TGTGCCAGCAGTACGTACAGGGGGCGAGCTAACTATGGCTACACCTTC
TRBJ1-2 TRBD1 NA TRBV14 CASSRTSGRQGAWGYTF TGTGCCAGCAGCCGTACTTCAGGTCGGCAGGGGGCTTGGGGCTACACCTTC
TRBJ2-7 TRBD2 NA TRBV5-1 CASSPGLAGGRYEQYF TGCGCCAGCAGCCCTGGACTAGCGGGGGGGCGGTACGAGCAGTACTTC
TRBJ2-1 TRBD1 NA TRBV19 CASTQSDRGRSNEQFF TGTGCCAGTACCCAATCGGACAGGGGGCGCAGCAATGAGCAGTTCTTC
TRBJ1-4 TRBD1 NA TRBV4-1 CASRDLNWGQTNEKLLF TGCGCCAGCAGGGACCTAAATTGGGGACAGACTAATGAAAAACTGCTTTTT
TRBJ2-7 TRBD1 NA TRBV2 CASSGLPGGHEQYF TGTGCCAGCAGTGGGTTGCCAGGGGGCCACGAGCAGTACTTC
TRBJ1-4 TRBD1 NA TRBV19 CASSIGQGDEKLFF TGTGCCAGTAGTATAGGACAGGGGGATGAAAAACTGTTTTTT
TRBJ2-2 TRBD2 NA TRBV4-1 CASSHVSAGDSPTGELFF TGCGCCAGCAGCCACGTTTCAGCGGGGGACTCTCCCACCGGGGAGCTGTTTTTT
TRBJ2-1 TRBD2 NA TRBV30 CALNEGLAGGNEQFF TGTGCCTTAAACGAGGGACTAGCGGGGGGCAATGAGCAGTTCTTC
TRBJ1-5 NA NA TRBV14 CASSPAGEGNQPQHF TGTGCCAGCAGCCCCGCCGGGGAGGGTAATCAGCCCCAGCATTTT
TRBJ2-3 TRBD1 NA TRBV11-1 CASSFDREIDTQYF TGTGCCAGCAGCTTCGACAGGGAGATTGATACGCAGTATTTT
TRBJ1-1 TRBD1 NA TRBV7-9 CASSPGTGGAFF TGTGCCAGCAGCCCAGGGACAGGGGGAGCTTTCTTT
TRBJ1-1 NA NA TRBV6-5 CASSYIGGLNTEAFF TGTGCCAGCAGTTACATTGGAGGTTTGAACACTGAAGCTTTCTTT
TRBJ1-2 TRBD1 NA TRBV7-9 CASAPGSPSGGGYTF TGTGCCAGCGCCCCCGGCAGCCCATCAGGGGGTGGCTACACCTTC
TRBJ2-7 NA once TRBV23-1 CASSHSCYYYEQYF TGCGCCAGCAGTCATTCGTGTTATTACTACGAGCAGTACTTC
TRBJ2-3 TRBD1 NA TRBV4-3 CASSQGTGGADTQYF TGCGCCAGCAGCCAAGGTACAGGGGGCGCAGATACGCAGTATTTT
TRBJ2-3 NA NA TRBV28 CASSFARDTQYF TGTGCCAGCAGTTTTGCCAGGGATACGCAGTATTTT
TRBJ2-5 NA NA TRBV28 CASSPRTADKETQYF TGTGCCAGCAGTCCCCGGACAGCCGATAAAGAGACCCAGTACTTC
TRBJ1-1 TRBD1 NA TRBV6-4 CASREQGQINTEAFF TGTGCCAGCAGGGAACAGGGACAGATCAACACTGAAGCTTTCTTT
TRBJ1-1 NA few TRBV5-1 CASSRSGVNTEAFF TGCGCCAGCAGCCGATCGGGGGTGAACACTGAAGCTTTCTTT
TRBJ1-3 TRBD1 NA TRBV5-1 CASSSVTGGGNTIYF TGCGCCAGCAGCTCTGTCACAGGGGGAGGAAACACCATATATTTT
TRBJ1-3 NA NA TRBV13 CASSFGGMSGNTIYF TGTGCCAGCAGCTTCGGGGGGATGTCAGGAAACACCATATATTTT
TRBJ2-5 TRBD2 few TRBV19 CASTPSPFSGGGFQETQYF TGTGCCAGTACCCCCTCCCCCTTTAGCGGGGGAGGTTTTCAAGAGACCCAGTACTTC
TRBJ1-6 NA few TRBV6-6 CASSPGTDYSPLHF TGTGCCAGCAGTCCTGGAACGGACTATTCACCCCTCCACTTT
TRBJ1-5 TRBD1 once TRBV19 CASRKDRGSNQPQHF TGTGCCAGTAGGAAGGACAGGGGGTCCAATCAGCCCCAGCATTTT
TRBJ2-5 NA NA TRBV7-2 CASSFGGGVQTQYF TGTGCCAGCAGCTTTGGCGGGGGCGTACAGACCCAGTACTTC
TRBJ1-2 TRBD1 NA TRBV10-1 CASITTGLKEFYGYTF TGCGCCAGCATCACGACAGGGTTGAAGGAATTTTATGGCTACACCTTC
TRBJ1-5 TRBD1 NA TRBV28 CASSSPGQGWNQPQHF TGTGCCAGCAGTTCTCCCGGACAGGGTTGGAATCAGCCCCAGCATTTT
TRBJ2-1 TRBD2 NA TRBV5-1 CASSLLAGGPPHEQFF TGCGCCAGCAGCCTTCTAGCGGGGGGACCCCCCCATGAGCAGTTCTTC
TRBJ1-2 NA NA TRBV6-1 CASSPQSYGYTF TGTGCCAGCAGTCCACAGAGCTATGGCTACACCTTC
TRBJ1-2 TRBD1 many TRBV6-6 CASSYGDRGSYGYTF TGTGCCAGCAGTTACGGCGACAGGGGCTCCTATGGCTACACCTTC
TRBJ1-3 NA NA TRBV7-8 CASSLWDNSGNTIYF TGTGCCAGCAGCCTATGGGACAACTCTGGAAACACCATATATTTT
TRBJ1-2 TRBD1 NA TRBV9 CASSVGTGPPLYGYTF TGTGCCAGCAGCGTCGGGACAGGCCCCCCTCTTTATGGCTACACCTTC
TRBJ1-1 TRBD1 NA TRBV5-4 CASSRGDRVALNEAFF TGTGCCAGCAGCCGGGGGGACAGGGTTGCTCTTAATGAAGCTTTCTTT
TRBJ1-1 NA NA TRBV28 CASSFRDPGAGGTEAFF TGTGCCAGCAGTTTCCGGGACCCCGGGGCGGGGGGCACTGAAGCTTTCTTT
TRBJ2-2 TRBD1 NA TRBV18 CASSPLRTGGNTGELFF TGTGCCAGCTCACCACTACGTACAGGGGGGAACACCGGGGAGCTGTTTTTT
TRBJ2-1 NA NA TRBV30 CAWGGYTHGDNEQFF TGTGCCTGGGGGGGGTACACCCACGGAGACAATGAGCAGTTCTTC
TRBJ1-2 TRBD1 once TRBV9 CASTETGTNYGYTF TGTGCCAGCACTGAGACAGGGACCAACTATGGCTACACCTTC